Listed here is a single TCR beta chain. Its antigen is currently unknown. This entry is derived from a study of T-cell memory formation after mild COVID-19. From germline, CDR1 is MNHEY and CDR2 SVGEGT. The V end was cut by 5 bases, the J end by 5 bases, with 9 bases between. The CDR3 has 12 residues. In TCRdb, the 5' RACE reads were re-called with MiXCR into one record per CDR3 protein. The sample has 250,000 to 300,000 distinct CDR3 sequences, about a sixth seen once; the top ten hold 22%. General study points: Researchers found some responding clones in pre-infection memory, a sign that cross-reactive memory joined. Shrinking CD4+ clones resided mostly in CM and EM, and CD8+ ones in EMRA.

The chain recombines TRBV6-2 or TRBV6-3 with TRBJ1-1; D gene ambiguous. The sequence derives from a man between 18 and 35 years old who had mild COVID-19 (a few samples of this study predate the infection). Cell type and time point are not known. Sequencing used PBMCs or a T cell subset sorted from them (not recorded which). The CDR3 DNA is TGTGCCAGCAGTACTAGGATTACTGAAGCTTTCTTT. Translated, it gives CASSTRITEAFF.